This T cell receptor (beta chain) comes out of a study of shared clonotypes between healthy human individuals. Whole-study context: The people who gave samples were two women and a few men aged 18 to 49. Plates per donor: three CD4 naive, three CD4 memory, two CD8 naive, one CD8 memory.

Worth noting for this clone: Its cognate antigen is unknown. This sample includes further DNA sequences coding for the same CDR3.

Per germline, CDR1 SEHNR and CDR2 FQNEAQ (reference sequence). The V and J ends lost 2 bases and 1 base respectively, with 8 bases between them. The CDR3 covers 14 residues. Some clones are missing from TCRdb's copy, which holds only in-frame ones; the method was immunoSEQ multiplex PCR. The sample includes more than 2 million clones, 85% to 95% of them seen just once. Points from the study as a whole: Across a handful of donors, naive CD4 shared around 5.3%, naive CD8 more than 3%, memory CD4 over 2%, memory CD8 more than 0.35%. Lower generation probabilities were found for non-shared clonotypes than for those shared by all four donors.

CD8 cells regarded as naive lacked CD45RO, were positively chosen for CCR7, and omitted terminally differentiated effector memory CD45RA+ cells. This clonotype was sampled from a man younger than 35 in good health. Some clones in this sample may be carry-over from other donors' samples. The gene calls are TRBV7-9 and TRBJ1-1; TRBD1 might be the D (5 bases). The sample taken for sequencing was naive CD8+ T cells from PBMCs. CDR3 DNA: TGTGCCAGCAGCTTACCGGGACGGAACACTGAAGCTTTCTTT. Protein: CASSLPGRNTEAFF.